What follows is one T cell receptor (beta chain) and its context. Its specificity is not known. This sample is part of a study of T-cell memory formation after mild COVID-19. Study context: Clustering of TCRs was largely donor specific.

TCR alpha and TCR beta cDNA libraries carrying sample barcodes and UMIs were produced by 5'RACE using constant-segment primers. TCRdb called the 5' RACE reads again in MiXCR, with one record for every CDR3 protein. The data contain a few hundred thousand distinct CDR3 sequences, 20% to 25% of them singletons. Findings and caveats of the study: CD8+ contracting clones occupied EMRA, while CD4+ ones occupied mainly CM and EM. Within pre-infection memory, some responding clones were found, suggesting cross-reactive memory joined.

Sequenced material: PBMCs or a T cell subset sorted from them (not recorded which). The TCR originated in an adult woman who had mild COVID-19 (a few samples of this study predate the infection). Cell type and time point are not known.

CDR3 loop: CATGEGGGTDTQYF. The CDR3 DNA follows: TGTGCCACCGGAGAGGGGGGTGGGACAGATACGCAGTATTTT. This chain links TRBV24-1 with TRBJ2-3; D might be TRBD1 or TRBD2, each matching 6 bases. V lost 9 bases and J 3 bases, leaving 15 bases between the germline ends. Germline V CDR1 and CDR2: KGHDR, SFDVKD. This CDR3 spans 14 amino acids.